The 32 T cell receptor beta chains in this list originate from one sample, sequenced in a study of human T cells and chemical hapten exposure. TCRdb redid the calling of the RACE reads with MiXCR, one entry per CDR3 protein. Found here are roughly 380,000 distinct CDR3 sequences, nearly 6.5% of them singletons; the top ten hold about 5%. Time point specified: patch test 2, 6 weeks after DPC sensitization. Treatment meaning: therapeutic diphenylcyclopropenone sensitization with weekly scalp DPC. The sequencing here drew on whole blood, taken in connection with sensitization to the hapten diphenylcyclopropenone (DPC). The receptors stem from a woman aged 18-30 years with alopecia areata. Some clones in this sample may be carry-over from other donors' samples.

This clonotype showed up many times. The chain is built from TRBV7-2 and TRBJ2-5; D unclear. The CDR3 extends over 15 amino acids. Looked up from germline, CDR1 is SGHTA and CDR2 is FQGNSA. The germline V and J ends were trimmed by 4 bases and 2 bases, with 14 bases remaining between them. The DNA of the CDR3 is TGTGCCAGCAGCTCGAATATGGGTAGTCAAGAGACCCAGTACTTC. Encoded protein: CASSSNMGSQETQYF.

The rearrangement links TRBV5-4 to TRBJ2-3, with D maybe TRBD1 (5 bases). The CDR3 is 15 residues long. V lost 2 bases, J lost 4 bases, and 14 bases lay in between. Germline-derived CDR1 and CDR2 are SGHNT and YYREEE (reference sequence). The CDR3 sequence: CASSLSRLGADTQYF. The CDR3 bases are TGTGCCAGCAGCTTATCGAGGCTAGGGGCAGATACGCAGTATTTT.

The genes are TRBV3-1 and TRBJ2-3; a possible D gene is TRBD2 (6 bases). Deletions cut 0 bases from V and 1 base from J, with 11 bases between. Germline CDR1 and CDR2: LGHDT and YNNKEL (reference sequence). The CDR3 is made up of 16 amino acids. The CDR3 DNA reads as TGTGCCAGCAGCCAAGATGACGGGGGTCGCACAGATACGCAGTATTTT. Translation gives CASSQDDGGRTDTQYF.

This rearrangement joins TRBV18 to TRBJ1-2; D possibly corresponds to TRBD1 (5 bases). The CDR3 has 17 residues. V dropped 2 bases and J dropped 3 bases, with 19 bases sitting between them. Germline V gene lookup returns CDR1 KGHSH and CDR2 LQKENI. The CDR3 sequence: CASSPGAEKPGDYGYTF. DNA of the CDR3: TGTGCCAGCTCACCAGGGGCAGAAAAACCCGGAGACTATGGCTACACCTTC.

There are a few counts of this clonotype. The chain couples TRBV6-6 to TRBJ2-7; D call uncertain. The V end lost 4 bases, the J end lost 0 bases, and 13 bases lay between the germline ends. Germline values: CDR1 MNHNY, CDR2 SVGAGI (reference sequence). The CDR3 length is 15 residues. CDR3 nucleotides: TGTGCCAGCAGTTCCTATGAGGCGGACTCCTACGAGCAGTACTTC. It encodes CASSSYEADSYEQYF.

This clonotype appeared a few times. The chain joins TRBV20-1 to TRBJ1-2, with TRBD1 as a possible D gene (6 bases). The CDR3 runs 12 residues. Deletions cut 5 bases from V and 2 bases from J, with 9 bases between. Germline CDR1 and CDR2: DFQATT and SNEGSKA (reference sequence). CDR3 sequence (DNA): TGCAGTGCTCGGACAGCAAACTATGGCTACACCTTC. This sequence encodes CSARTANYGYTF.

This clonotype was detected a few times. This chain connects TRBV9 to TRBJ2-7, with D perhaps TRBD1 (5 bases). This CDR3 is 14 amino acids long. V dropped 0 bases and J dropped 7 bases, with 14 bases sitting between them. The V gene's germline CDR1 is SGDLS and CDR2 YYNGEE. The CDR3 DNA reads TGTGCCAGCAGCGTAGTTCCAGGGTTGGGGGAGCAGTACTTC. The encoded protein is CASSVVPGLGEQYF.

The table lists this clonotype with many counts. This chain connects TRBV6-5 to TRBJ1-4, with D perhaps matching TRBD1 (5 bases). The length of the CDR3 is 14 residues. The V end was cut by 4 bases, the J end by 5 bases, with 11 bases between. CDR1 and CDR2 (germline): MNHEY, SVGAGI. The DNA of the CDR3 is TGTGCCAGCAGTTTCTTCGGACAAAATGAAAAACTGTTTTTT. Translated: CASSFFGQNEKLFF.

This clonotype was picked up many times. The CDR3 nucleotides read TGTGCCAGCAGCGCCTCTGTTCGACAAGAGACCCAGTACTTC. This codes for CASSASVRQETQYF. This sequence joins TRBV11-3 and TRBJ2-5, with unresolved D. Trimming pared 5 bases from V and 2 bases from J, leaving 12 bases between. The CDR3 covers 14 residues. Germline loops: CDR1 SGHNT, CDR2 YENEEA.

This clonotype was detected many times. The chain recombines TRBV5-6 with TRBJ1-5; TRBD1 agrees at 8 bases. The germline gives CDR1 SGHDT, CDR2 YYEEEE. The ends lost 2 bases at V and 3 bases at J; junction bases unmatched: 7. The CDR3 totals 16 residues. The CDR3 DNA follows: TGTGCCAGCAGCTTATACGGACAGGGCTACAATCAGCCCCAGCATTTT. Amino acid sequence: CASSLYGQGYNQPQHF.

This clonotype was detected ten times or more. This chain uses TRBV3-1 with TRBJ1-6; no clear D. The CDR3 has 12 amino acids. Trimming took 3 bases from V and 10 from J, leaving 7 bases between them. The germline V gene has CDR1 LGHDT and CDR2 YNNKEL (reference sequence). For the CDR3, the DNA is TGTGCCAGCAGCCAGGGATTGTCACCCCTCCACTTT. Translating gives CASSQGLSPLHF.

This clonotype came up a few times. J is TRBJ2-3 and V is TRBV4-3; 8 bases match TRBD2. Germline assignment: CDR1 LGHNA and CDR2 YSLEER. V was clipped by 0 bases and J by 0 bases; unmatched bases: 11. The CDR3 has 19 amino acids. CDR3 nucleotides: TGCGCCAGCAGCCAAGATAGGGGCGGCGGGGGGACAAGCACAGATACGCAGTATTTT. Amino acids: CASSQDRGGGGTSTDTQYF.

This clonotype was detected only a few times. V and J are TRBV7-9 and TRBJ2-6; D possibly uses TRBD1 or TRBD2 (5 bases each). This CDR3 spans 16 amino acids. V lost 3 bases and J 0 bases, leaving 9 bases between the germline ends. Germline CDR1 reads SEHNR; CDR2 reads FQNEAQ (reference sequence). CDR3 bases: TGTGCCAGCAGCTTGCAGGGACCCTCTGGGGCCAACGTCCTGACTTTC. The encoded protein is CASSLQGPSGANVLTF.

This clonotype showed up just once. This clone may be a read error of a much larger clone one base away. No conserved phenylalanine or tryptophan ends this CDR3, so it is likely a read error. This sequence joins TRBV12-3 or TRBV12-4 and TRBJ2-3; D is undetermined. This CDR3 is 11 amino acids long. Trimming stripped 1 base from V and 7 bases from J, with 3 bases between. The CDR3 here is CASSLGYTQYL. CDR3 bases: TGTGCCAGCAGTTTAGGGTATACGCAGTATTTA.

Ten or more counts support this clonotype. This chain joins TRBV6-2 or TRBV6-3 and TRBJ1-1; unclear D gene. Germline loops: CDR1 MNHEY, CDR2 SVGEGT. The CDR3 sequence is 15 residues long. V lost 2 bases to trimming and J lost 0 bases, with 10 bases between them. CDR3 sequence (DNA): TGTGCCAGCAGTTACGGAGAGACACTGAACACTGAAGCTTTCTTT. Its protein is CASSYGETLNTEAFF.

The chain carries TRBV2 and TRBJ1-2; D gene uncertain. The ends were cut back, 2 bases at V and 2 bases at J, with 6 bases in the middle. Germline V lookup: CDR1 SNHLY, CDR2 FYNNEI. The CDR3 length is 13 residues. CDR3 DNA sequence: TGTGCCAGCAGTGAAACCTTAAACTATGGCTACACCTTC. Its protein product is CASSETLNYGYTF.

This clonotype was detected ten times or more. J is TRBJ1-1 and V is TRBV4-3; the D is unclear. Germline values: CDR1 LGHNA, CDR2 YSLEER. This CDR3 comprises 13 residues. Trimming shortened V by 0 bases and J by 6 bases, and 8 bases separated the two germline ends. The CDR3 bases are TGCGCCAGCAGCCAAGAACCCGAGGCTGAAGCTTTCTTT. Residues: CASSQEPEAEAFF.

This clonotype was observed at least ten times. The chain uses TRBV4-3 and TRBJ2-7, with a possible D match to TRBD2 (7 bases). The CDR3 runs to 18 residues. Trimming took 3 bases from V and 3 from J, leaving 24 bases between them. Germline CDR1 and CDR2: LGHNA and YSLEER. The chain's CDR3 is CASSQTLAGVEGGYEQYF. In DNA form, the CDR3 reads TGCGCCAGCAGCCAGACGCTGGCGGGGGTCGAAGGGGGCTACGAGCAGTACTTC.

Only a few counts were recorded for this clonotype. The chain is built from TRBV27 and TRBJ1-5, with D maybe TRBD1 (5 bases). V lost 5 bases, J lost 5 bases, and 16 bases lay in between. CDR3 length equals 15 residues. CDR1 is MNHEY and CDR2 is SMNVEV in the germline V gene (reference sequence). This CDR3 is CASSPPGRDYQPQHF. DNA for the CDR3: TGTGCCAGCAGTCCCCCAGGCAGGGACTATCAGCCCCAGCATTTT.

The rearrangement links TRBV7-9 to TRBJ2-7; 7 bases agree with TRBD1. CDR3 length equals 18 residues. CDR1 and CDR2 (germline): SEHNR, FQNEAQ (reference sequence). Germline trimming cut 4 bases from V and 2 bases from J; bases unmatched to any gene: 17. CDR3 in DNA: TGTGCCAGCAGCTCAGGTGCCGGGACAGCAGGTAACCCCTACGAGCAGTACTTC. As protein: CASSSGAGTAGNPYEQYF.

The CDR3 sequence is CSALGLSDQPQHF. The CDR3 bases are TGCAGTGCCCTAGGACTGTCCGATCAGCCCCAGCATTTT. This chain joins TRBV20-1 and TRBJ1-5; D is undetermined. V lost 6 bases, J lost 5 bases, and 14 bases lay in between. The length of the CDR3 is 13 residues. Germline CDR1 and CDR2: DFQATT and SNEGSKA (reference sequence).

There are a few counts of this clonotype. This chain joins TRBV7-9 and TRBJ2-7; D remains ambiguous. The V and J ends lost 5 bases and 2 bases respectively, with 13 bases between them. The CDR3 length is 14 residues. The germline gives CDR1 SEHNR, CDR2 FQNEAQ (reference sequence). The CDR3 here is CASSTIGTTYEQYF. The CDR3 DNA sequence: TGTGCCAGCAGCACTATTGGCACTACCTACGAGCAGTACTTC.

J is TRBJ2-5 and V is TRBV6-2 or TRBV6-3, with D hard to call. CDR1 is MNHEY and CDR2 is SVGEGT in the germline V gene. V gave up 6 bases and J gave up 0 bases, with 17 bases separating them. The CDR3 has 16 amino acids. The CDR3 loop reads CASSHAGRSYQETQYF. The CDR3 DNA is TGTGCCAGCAGCCACGCCGGCAGGAGCTACCAAGAGACCCAGTACTTC.

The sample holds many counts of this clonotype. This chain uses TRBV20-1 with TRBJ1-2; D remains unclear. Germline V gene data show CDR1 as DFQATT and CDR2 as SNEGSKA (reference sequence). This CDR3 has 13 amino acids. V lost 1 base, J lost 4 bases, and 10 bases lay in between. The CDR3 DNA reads TGCAGTGCTAGAGCTGGTTTTTCCTATGGCTACACCTTC. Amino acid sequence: CSARAGFSYGYTF.

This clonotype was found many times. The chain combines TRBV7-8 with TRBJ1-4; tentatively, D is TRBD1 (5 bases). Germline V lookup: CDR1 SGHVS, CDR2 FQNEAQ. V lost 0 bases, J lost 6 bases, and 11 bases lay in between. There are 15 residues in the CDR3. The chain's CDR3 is CASSLASGQDEKLFF. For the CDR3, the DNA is TGTGCCAGCAGCTTAGCGTCAGGGCAGGATGAAAAACTGTTTTTT.

The CDR3 loop reads CASSLDGFWPQHF. The CDR3 nucleotides read TGTGCCAGCAGCTTAGATGGTTTCTGGCCCCAGCATTTT. This chain uses TRBV7-2 with TRBJ1-5, with D unclear. This CDR3 spans 13 amino acids. Germline V gives CDR1 SGHTA, CDR2 FQGNSA. Trimming shortened V by 1 base and J by 9 bases, and 10 bases separated the two germline ends.

CDR3 protein: CASRVSSNYEQFF. The CDR3 DNA follows: TGTGCCAGCAGGGTCTCCTCGAACTATGAGCAGTTCTTC. The chain carries TRBV7-3 and TRBJ2-1; D unresolved. V gave up 6 bases and J gave up 8 bases, with 14 bases separating them. Per germline, CDR1 SGHTA and CDR2 FQGTGA. The CDR3 runs 13 residues.

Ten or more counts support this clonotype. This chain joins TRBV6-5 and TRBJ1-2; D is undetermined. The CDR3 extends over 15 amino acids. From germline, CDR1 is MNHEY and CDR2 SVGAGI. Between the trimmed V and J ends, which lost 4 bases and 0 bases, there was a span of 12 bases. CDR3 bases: TGTGCCAGCAGTTTGTACCCAGGAGCTAACTATGGCTACACCTTC. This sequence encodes CASSLYPGANYGYTF.

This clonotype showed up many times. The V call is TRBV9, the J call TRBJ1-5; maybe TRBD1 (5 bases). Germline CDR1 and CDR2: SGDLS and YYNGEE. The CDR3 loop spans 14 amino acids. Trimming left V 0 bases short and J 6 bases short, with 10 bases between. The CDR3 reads CASSVDQGPQPQHF. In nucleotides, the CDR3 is TGTGCCAGCAGCGTAGATCAGGGACCTCAGCCCCAGCATTTT.

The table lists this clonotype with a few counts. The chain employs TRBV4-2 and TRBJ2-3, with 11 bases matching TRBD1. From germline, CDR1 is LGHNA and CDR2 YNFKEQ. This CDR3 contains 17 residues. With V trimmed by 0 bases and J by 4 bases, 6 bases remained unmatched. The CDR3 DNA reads TGTGCCAGCAGCCAAGATTTGGGGACAGGGGGTCCAGATACGCAGTATTTT. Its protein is CASSQDLGTGGPDTQYF.

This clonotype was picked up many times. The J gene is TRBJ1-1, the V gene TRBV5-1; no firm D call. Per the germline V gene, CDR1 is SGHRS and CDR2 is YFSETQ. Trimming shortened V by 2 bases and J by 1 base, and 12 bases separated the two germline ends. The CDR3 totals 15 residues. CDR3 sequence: CASSFVFRENTEAFF. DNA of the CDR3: TGCGCCAGCAGCTTCGTCTTTCGGGAGAACACTGAAGCTTTCTTT. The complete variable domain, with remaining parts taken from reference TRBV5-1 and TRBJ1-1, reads KAGVTQTPRYLIKTRGQQVTLSCSPISGHRSVSWYQQTPGQGLQFLFEYFSETQRNKGNFPGRFSGRQFSNSRSEMNVSTLELGDSALYLCASSFVFRENTEAFFGQGTRLTVV.

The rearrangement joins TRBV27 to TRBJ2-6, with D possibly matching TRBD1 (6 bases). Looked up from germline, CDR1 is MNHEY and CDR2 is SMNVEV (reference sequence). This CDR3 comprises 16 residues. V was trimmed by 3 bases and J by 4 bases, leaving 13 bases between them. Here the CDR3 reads CASSFLGARGANVLTF. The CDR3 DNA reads TGTGCCAGCAGTTTTTTGGGGGCGCGGGGGGCCAACGTCCTGACTTTC.